Listed below are T cell receptor beta chains from one sample, sequenced in a study of T-cell reconstitution after alpha-beta-depleted transplantation in children. TCRdb re-derived calls from the PCR reads in MiXCR, one entry per CDR3 protein. Of about 420,000 distinct CDR3 sequences listed, roughly 11% are singletons. Sequenced here: PBMCs from the stem cell graft donor, sampled from the stem cell graft. The receptors stem from a human donor who donated a stem cell graft to a child with acute myeloid leukemia. Each CDR3 is given with its conserved first and last residue. Size values are once, few and many counts, or a class for expanded clones, and some rows have none.

>TRBJ1-2|few|TRBV3-1|15
CASSQGPGQAYGYTF
>TRBJ2-2|many|TRBV7-2|13
CASSQANTGELFF
>TRBJ2-5|few|TRBV11-2|13
CASSWRPKETQYF
>TRBJ2-3|few|TRBV5-1|14
CASSRDLPTDTQYF
>TRBJ2-2|few|TRBV27|16
CASSLTPRGRTGELFF
>TRBJ1-2|-|TRBV29-1|13
CSVFSGNLNGYTF
>TRBJ2-5|few|TRBV29-1|12
CSALGVRETQYF
>TRBJ2-3|few|TRBV5-1|13
CASSPGGQDTQYF
>TRBJ1-5|few|TRBV12-3/TRBV12-4|14
CASSPGIQGQPQHF
>TRBJ2-6|few|TRBV5-1|13
CASSLAGANGLTF
>TRBJ2-5|few|TRBV20-1|14
CSARELAGQETQYF
>TRBJ1-5|few|TRBV20-1|16
CSARDLLRGANQPQHF
>TRBJ1-1|few|TRBV12-3/TRBV12-4|13
CASSPPGHNEAFF
>TRBJ2-5|many|TRBV7-7|15
CASSLGWGLQETQYF
>TRBJ1-6|few|TRBV5-6|13
CASSLASDSPLHF
>TRBJ1-5|few|TRBV6-1|13
CASSGRGKQPQHF
>TRBJ2-7|few|TRBV20-1|13
CSAQKGFSYEQYF
>TRBJ2-7|-|TRBV5-1|14
CASSTGTSEVEQYF
>TRBJ2-7|few|TRBV6-4|15
CASSEQGTATYEQYF
>TRBJ2-1|-|TRBV27|14
CASTRTSGSGEQFF
>TRBJ2-2|few|TRBV12-3/TRBV12-4|18
CASCPTGVAGEYTGELFF
>TRBJ2-3|-|TRBV2|15
CASSERGQGTDTQYF
>TRBJ2-2|few|TRBV29-1|14
CSTRGREDTGELFF
>TRBJ2-5|few|TRBV5-1|13
CASSLGNEETQYF
>TRBJ2-3|few|TRBV27|17
CASSPSTGQGAPDTQYF
>TRBJ1-2|-|TRBV4-1|14
CASSQDGWTGGYTF
>TRBJ1-1|few|TRBV12-3/TRBV12-4|12
CATDFGRGRAFF
>TRBJ2-7|-|TRBV29-1|14
CSVDRDRLPYEQYF
>TRBJ1-1|-|TRBV7-9|13
CASSSSRGTEAFF
>TRBJ1-2|few|TRBV5-1|18
CASSLRRTGRIEGYGYTF
>TRBJ2-7|few|TRBV11-1|18
CASSSTRSGLAFTYEQYF
>TRBJ2-2|many|TRBV6-4|15
CASSDSNGITGELFF
>TRBJ1-4|-|TRBV6-1|14
CASSPYGEGEKLFF
>TRBJ2-2|few|TRBV6-2/TRBV6-3|13
CASRLGITGELFF
>TRBJ2-5|-|TRBV5-1|15
CASSPQRGGSETQYF
>TRBJ1-1|-|TRBV15|14
CATSRDWQNTEAFF
>TRBJ1-6|many|TRBV30|15
CAWSVSRRDNSPLHF
>TRBJ2-1|-|TRBV5-1|15
CASRQGTGYGDEQFF
>TRBJ1-4|few|TRBV5-6|15
CASSLVDRGREKLFF
>TRBJ1-6|-|TRBV7-2|16
CASSLDGTAYNSPLHF
>TRBJ2-7|many|TRBV5-1|16
CASSLASGEFGYEQYF
>TRBJ2-1|few|TRBV5-1|16
CASSAETGAEGNEQFF
>TRBJ2-2|-|TRBV10-3|17
CAISPQGGNSNTGELFF
>TRBJ2-2|many|TRBV7-3|15
CASSYGNSNTGELFF
>TRBJ1-2|few|TRBV12-3/TRBV12-4|16
CASRTAEAPHNYGYTF
>TRBJ2-3|many|TRBV7-6|15
CASSLGSGSSDTQYF
>TRBJ2-1|few|TRBV3-1|15
CASSPPSGGANEQFF
>TRBJ2-6|many|TRBV4-3|13
CASSPDGANVLTF
>TRBJ2-3|few|TRBV6-5|14
CATLAGGAGDTQYF
>TRBJ1-1|many|TRBV29-1|9
CSVGSKAFF
>TRBJ1-1|few|TRBV6-6|13
CASSYNDKRKAFF
>TRBJ1-1|few|TRBV12-3/TRBV12-4|14
CASSLGSGGTEAFF
>TRBJ1-4|-|TRBV20-1|13
CSARDGGSEKLFF
>TRBJ2-7|-|TRBV5-1|15
CASSLEAGRVREQYF
>TRBJ2-2|few|TRBV25-1|16
CASSHRQGLGTGELFF
>TRBJ2-2|-|TRBV15|16
CATSGPGRKNTGELFF
>TRBJ1-1|-|TRBV9|15
CASSANLQENTEAFF
>TRBJ1-6|many|TRBV6-2/TRBV6-3|14
CASFPGQGYSPLHF